The 3 T cell receptor beta chains below come from one sample, sequenced in a study of T-cell reconstitution after alpha-beta-depleted transplantation in children. TCRbeta library construction was performed incorporating unique molecular identifiers. TCRdb passed the PCR reads through MiXCR, listing each CDR3 protein once. The table lists more than 200,000 distinct CDR3 sequences, approximately 8% of them singletons. The sequencing used PBMCs, mostly from graft donor cells, collected 360 days after TCRalphabeta/CD19-depleted stem cell transplant. These receptors all stem from a male patient between 2 and 10 years old who had a stem cell transplant for acute myeloid leukemia, so the T cells may come from the graft donor.

This clonotype was recorded a few times. This chain joins TRBV18 and TRBJ2-3; tentatively, D is TRBD1 (6 bases). The CDR3 has 12 amino acids. The V end was cut by 7 bases, the J end by 6 bases, with 11 bases between. Looked up from germline, CDR1 is KGHSH and CDR2 is LQKENI. CDR3 DNA: TGTGCCAGCTTCGCCACAGGGGATACGCAGTATTTT. It specifies CASFATGDTQYF.

This clonotype appeared a few times. This chain links TRBV12-3 or TRBV12-4 with TRBJ2-6; D is ambiguous. The ends were cut back, 3 bases at V and 1 base at J, with 4 bases in the middle. The CDR3 length is 14 residues. CDR3 sequence (DNA): TGTGCCAGCAGTTTGTGGTCTGGGGCCAACGTCCTGACTTTC. Its translation: CASSLWSGANVLTF.

This clonotype was seen a handful of times. The chain couples TRBV20-1 to TRBJ2-4; a possible D gene is TRBD1 (6 bases). Germline lookup yields CDR1 DFQATT and CDR2 SNEGSKA (reference sequence). Between the trimmed V and J ends, which lost 4 bases and 3 bases, there was a span of 13 bases. The CDR3 has 14 amino acids. The CDR3 sequence is CSANRVAGKNIQYF. The CDR3, as DNA: TGCAGTGCTAACAGGGTGGCGGGCAAAAACATTCAGTACTTC.